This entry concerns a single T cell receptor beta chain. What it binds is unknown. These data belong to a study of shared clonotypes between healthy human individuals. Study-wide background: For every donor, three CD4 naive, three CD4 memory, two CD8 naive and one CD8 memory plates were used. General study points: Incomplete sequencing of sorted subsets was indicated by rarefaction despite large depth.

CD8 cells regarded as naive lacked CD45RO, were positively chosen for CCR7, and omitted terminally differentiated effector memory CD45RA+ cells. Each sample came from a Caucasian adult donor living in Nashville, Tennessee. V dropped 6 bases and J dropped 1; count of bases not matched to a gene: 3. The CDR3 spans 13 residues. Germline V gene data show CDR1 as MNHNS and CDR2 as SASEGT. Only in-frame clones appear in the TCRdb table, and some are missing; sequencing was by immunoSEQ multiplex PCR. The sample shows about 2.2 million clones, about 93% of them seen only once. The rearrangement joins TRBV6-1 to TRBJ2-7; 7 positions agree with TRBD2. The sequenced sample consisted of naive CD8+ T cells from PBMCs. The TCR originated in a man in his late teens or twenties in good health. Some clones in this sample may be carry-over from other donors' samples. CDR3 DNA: TGTGCCAGCAGGGGGGGGGTGTCCTACGAGCAGTACTTC. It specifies CASRGGVSYEQYF.